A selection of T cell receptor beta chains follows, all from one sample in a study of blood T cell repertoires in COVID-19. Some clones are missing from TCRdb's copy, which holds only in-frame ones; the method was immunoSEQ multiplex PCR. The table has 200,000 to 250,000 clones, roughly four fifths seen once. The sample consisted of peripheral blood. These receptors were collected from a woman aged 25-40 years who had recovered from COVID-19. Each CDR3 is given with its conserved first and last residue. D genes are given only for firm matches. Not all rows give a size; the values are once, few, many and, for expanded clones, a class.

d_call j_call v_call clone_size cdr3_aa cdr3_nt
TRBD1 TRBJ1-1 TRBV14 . CASSRRQGGTEAFF TGTGCCAGCAGCCGCAGACAGGGGGGAACTGAAGCTTTCTTT
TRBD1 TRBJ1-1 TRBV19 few CASSTTYRGRGTEAFF TGTGCCAGTAGTACAACATACAGGGGAAGAGGGACTGAAGCTTTCTTT
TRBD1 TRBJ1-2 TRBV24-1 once CATSDPNQDRSANYGYTF TGTGCCACCAGTGATCCTAACCAGGACAGGTCCGCTAACTATGGCTACACCTTC
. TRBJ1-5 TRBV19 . CASSMLADSNQPQHF TGTGCCAGTAGTATGTTGGCAGATAGCAATCAGCCCCAGCATTTT
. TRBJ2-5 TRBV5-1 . CASSLGQTLQETQYF TGCGCCAGCAGCTTGGGGCAGACATTACAAGAGACCCAGTACTTC
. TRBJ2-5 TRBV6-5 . CASKQDQETQYF TGTGCCAGCAAGCAAGACCAAGAGACCCAGTACTTC
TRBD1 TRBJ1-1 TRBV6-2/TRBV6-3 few CASSSGTGGMAFF TGTGCCAGCAGTTCCGGGACAGGGGGCATGGCTTTCTTT
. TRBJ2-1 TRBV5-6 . CASSLQHEQFF TGTGCCAGCAGCTTACAGCATGAGCAGTTCTTC
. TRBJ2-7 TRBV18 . CASSPPSASYEQYF TGTGCCAGCTCACCGCCTAGCGCCTCCTACGAGCAGTACTTC
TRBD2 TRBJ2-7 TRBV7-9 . CASTKEVAGANEQYF TGTGCCAGCACCAAAGAAGTGGCGGGAGCGAACGAGCAGTACTTC
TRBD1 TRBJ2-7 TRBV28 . CASSAKYLGQSYEQYF TGTGCCAGCAGTGCAAAGTACCTGGGACAGAGCTACGAGCAGTACTTC
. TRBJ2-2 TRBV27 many CASSLLSTRESTGELFF TGTGCCAGCAGTTTACTATCAACGAGGGAGAGCACCGGGGAGCTGTTTTTT
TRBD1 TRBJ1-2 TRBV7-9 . CASSSPGTGVGYTF TGTGCCAGCAGCTCTCCCGGGACAGGGGTTGGCTACACCTTC
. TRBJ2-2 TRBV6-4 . CASSDSSLNTGELFF TGTGCCAGCAGTGACTCGAGTCTGAACACCGGGGAGCTGTTTTTT
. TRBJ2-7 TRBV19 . CASGASYEQYF TGTGCCAGTGGAGCCTCCTACGAGCAGTACTTC
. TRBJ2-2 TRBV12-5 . CASGLYNTGELFF TGTGCTAGTGGTTTGTATAACACCGGGGAGCTGTTTTTT
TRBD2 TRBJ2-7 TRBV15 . CATSRDRGWLERESYEQYF TGTGCCACCAGCAGAGATCGCGGTTGGTTAGAGCGGGAGTCCTACGAGCAGTACTTC
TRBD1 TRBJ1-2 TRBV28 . CASSLDRNYGYTF TGTGCCAGCAGTTTGGACAGGAACTATGGCTACACCTTC
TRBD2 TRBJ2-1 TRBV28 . CASSLGREGSNEQFF TGTGCCAGCAGTTTGGGTCGGGAGGGTTCAAATGAGCAGTTCTTC
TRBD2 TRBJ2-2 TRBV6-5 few CASSPGTSGELFF TGTGCCAGCAGTCCTGGGACTAGCGGGGAGCTGTTTTTT
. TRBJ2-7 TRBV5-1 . CASSLPQAGIYEQYF TGCGCCAGCAGCCTCCCCCAGGCAGGGATCTACGAGCAGTACTTC
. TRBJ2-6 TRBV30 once CAWAKTLKKTPGANVLTF TGTGCCTGGGCTAAGACGTTAAAGAAGACTCCCGGGGCCAACGTCCTGACTTTC
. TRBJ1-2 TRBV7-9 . CASSLAGDYGYTF TGTGCCAGCAGCTTAGCAGGAGACTATGGCTACACCTTC
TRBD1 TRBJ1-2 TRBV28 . CASSRTGNYGYTF TGTGCCAGCAGCAGGACAGGGAACTATGGCTACACCTTC
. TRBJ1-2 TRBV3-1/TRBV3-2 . CASSPWEGNYGYTF TGTGCCAGCAGCCCCTGGGAGGGGAACTATGGCTACACCTTC
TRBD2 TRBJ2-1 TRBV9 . CASSRSGGPSDEQFF TGTGCCAGCAGTCGTAGCGGGGGCCCGTCGGATGAGCAGTTCTTC
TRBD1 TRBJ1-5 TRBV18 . CASSWTGTNQPQHF TGTGCCAGCTCCTGGACAGGGACAAATCAGCCCCAGCATTTT
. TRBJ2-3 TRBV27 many CASSLVIEGTQYF TGTGCCAGCAGTTTGGTCATAGAGGGCACGCAGTATTTT
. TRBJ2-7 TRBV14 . CASSQTRHPVGQYF TGTGCCAGCAGCCAAACTAGGCACCCCGTCGGGCAGTACTTC
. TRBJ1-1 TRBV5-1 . CASRRNRENTEAFF TGCGCCAGCCGACGAAACAGGGAGAACACTGAAGCTTTCTTT
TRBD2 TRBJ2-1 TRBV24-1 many CATSDSSGSSYNEQFF TGTGCCACCAGTGATTCTAGCGGGAGTTCCTACAATGAGCAGTTCTTC
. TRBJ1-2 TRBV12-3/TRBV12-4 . CASGPEDYGYTF TGTGCCAGCGGCCCAGAGGACTATGGCTACACCTTC
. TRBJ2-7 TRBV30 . CAWREDRYEQYF TGTGCCTGGAGGGAAGACAGGTACGAGCAGTACTTC
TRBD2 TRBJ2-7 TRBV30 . CAWIPREGEQYF TGTGCCTGGATCCCCAGGGAGGGCGAGCAGTACTTC
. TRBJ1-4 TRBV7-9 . CASSLGQWNSTNEKLFF TGTGCCAGCAGCTTGGGGCAGTGGAACTCAACTAATGAAAAACTGTTTTTT
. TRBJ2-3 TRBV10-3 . CAIKPGGPADTQYF TGTGCCATCAAGCCAGGGGGGCCGGCAGATACGCAGTATTTT
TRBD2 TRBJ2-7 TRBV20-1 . CSASGASGRAEQYF TGCAGTGCTAGTGGGGCTAGCGGGAGGGCTGAGCAGTACTTC
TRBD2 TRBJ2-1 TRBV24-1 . CATSDSSGSGNEQFF TGTGCCACCAGTGACTCGAGCGGGAGTGGAAATGAGCAGTTCTTC
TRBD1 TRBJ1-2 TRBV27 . CASWPRRSGQGRFGYTF TGTGCCAGTTGGCCTCGGAGGTCGGGACAGGGGCGGTTCGGCTACACCTTC
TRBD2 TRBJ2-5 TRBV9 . CASSGALSGGGETQYF TGTGCCAGCAGCGGGGCCCTTAGCGGGGGCGGAGAGACCCAGTACTTC
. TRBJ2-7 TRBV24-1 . CATSPGSYEQYF TGTGCCACCAGTCCCGGTTCCTACGAGCAGTACTTC
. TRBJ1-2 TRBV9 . CASSHPGGYTF TGTGCCAGCAGTCACCCGGGAGGCTACACCTTC
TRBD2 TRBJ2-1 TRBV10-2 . CASRPGLAGVKGNEQFF TGCGCCAGCAGGCCGGGACTAGCGGGAGTTAAAGGCAATGAGCAGTTCTTC
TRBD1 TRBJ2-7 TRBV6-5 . CASSYSGQLSYEQYF TGTGCCAGCAGTTACTCGGGACAGTTATCCTACGAGCAGTACTTC
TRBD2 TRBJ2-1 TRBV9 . CASAPAGGLNEQFF TGTGCCAGCGCCCCAGCGGGAGGCCTCAATGAGCAGTTCTTC
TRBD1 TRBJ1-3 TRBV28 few CASSLTGTYGNTIYF TGTGCCAGCAGCTTGACAGGGACGTACGGAAACACCATATATTTT
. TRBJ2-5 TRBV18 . CASSPAREETQYF TGTGCCAGCTCACCTGCGCGAGAAGAGACCCAGTACTTC
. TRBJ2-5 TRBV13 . CASSLVVVPETQYF TGTGCCAGCAGCTTAGTAGTAGTTCCGGAGACCCAGTACTTC
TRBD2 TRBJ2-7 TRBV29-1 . CSVGGAMGGRQDEQYF TGCAGCGTTGGAGGGGCAATGGGCGGGAGACAAGACGAGCAGTACTTC
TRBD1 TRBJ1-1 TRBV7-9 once CASRSTGANTEAFF TGTGCCAGCAGGAGTACAGGGGCTAACACTGAAGCTTTCTTT
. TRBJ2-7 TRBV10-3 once CAIRGGLAKAYEQYF TGTGCCATCAGGGGGGGGCTAGCAAAGGCCTACGAGCAGTACTTC
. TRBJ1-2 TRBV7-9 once CASSLEAGGSYTF TGTGCCAGCAGCTTAGAGGCCGGGGGTAGCTACACCTTC
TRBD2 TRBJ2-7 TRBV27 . CASWGAGANEQYF TGTGCCAGTTGGGGAGCGGGAGCGAACGAGCAGTACTTC